The next 18 T cell receptor beta chains were all read from a single sample in a study of CD8 T cells in ankylosing spondylitis (dated by TCRdb to about 2017). Receptor libraries were prepared by 5' RACE. The sequencing machine was an Illumina HiSeq 2500. The raw public reads went through TCRdb reprocessing: fastp at Q25, MiXCR clone calling, in-frame beta chains kept. Records with the same CDR3 protein are collapsed into one entry carrying the most frequent genes and DNA. The sample table shows about 39,000 distinct CDR3 sequences, and under 13% are seen once. More than 15% of the sample is taken by the ten largest. The material sequenced was blood, either unsorted or a sorted T cell fraction (not recorded which). The receptor set was obtained from a male donor with ankylosing spondylitis or in good health (not recorded which).

This clonotype has ten or more counts. The chain employs TRBV5-1 and TRBJ2-7; TRBD2 agrees at 9 bases. J was trimmed by 6 bases and V by 2 bases; bases with no gene match: 12. Per germline, CDR1 SGHRS and CDR2 YFSETQ. This CDR3 is 16 amino acids long. The CDR3 DNA sequence: TGCGCCAGCAGCTTCGCTGCGGGAGGGGCGGTAGGCGAGCAGTACTTC. It specifies CASSFAAGGAVGEQYF.

The chain has TRBV5-1 and TRBJ2-1; D is ambiguous. The CDR3 runs 13 residues. The ends were cut back, 1 base at V and 6 bases at J, with 8 bases in the middle. The V gene's germline CDR1 is SGHRS and CDR2 YFSETQ. As DNA, the CDR3 is TGCGCCAGCAGCTTGTTTACGGGCAATGAGCAGTTCTTC. It translates to CASSLFTGNEQFF.

In this sample, this clonotype turned up many times. The chain has TRBV2 and TRBJ1-2; no clear D. The CDR3 runs to 14 residues. Germline V gene data show CDR1 as SNHLY and CDR2 as FYNNEI. V was shortened by 0 bases and J by 7 bases, with 12 bases between the two germline ends. CDR3 sequence (DNA): TGTGCCAGCAGTGAAGCTCGGGAACGGGGTGGCTACACCTTC. This gives the protein CASSEARERGGYTF.

This clonotype showed up many times. The chain uses TRBV12-3 or TRBV12-4 and TRBJ2-7; no reliable D call. The germline V and J ends were trimmed by 3 bases and 0 bases, with 9 bases remaining between them. The CDR3 contains 14 residues. The CDR3 spells CASSFGGFSYEQYF. DNA of the CDR3: TGTGCCAGCAGTTTCGGCGGATTCTCCTACGAGCAGTACTTC.

This clonotype was detected ten times or more. The rearrangement links TRBV7-9 to TRBJ1-2, with no clear D. The V end lost 2 bases, the J end lost 4 bases, and 8 bases lay between the germline ends. The CDR3 consists of 13 residues. Per the germline V gene, CDR1 is SEHNR and CDR2 is FQNEAQ (reference sequence). This chain's CDR3 is CASSLSPFYGYTF. Here the CDR3 DNA reads TGTGCCAGCAGCTTATCTCCCTTCTATGGCTACACCTTC.

This clonotype appeared a few times. This chain links TRBV19 with TRBJ2-4, with 10 bases that match TRBD2. The CDR3 runs to 16 residues. Germline V lookup: CDR1 LNHDA, CDR2 SQIVND (reference sequence). The V gene end was trimmed by 5 bases and the J gene end by 0 bases; junction bases not matched to a gene: 4. The CDR3 here is CASSARLAGAKNIQYF. CDR3 coding DNA: TGTGCCAGTAGTGCTCGACTAGCGGGAGCCAAAAACATTCAGTACTTC.

The table lists this clonotype with many counts. The chain employs TRBV25-1 and TRBJ2-3, with TRBD2 matching over 11 bases. CDR1 and CDR2 from the germline V gene are MGHDK and SYGVNS. Germline trimming cut 8 bases from V and 5 bases from J; bases unmatched to any gene: 6. The CDR3 covers 14 residues. The CDR3: CASLGTSGGDTQYF. The CDR3 DNA reads TGTGCCAGCCTCGGGACTAGCGGTGGAGATACGCAGTATTTT.

The table lists this clonotype with many counts. V and J are TRBV12-3 or TRBV12-4 and TRBJ2-1, with 9 bases matching TRBD1. The V and J ends lost 5 bases and 7 bases, in that order; junction bases with no gene match: 6. The CDR3 sequence is 14 residues long. The CDR3 DNA reads TGTGCCAGCAGTCCGAGGACAGGGGTGAATGAGCAGTTCTTC. Encoded protein: CASSPRTGVNEQFF.

This clonotype has at least ten counts. The rearrangement uses TRBV29-1 and TRBJ2-3, with 7 bases identical to TRBD2. With 4 bases clipped from V and 1 base from J, the junction kept 2 bases outside the gene matches. The V gene's germline CDR1 is SQVTM and CDR2 ANQGSEA. CDR3 length: 13 amino acids. CDR3 nucleotide sequence: TGCAGCGTTGGGCTAGCGGGCACAGATACGCAGTATTTT. Translated, it gives CSVGLAGTDTQYF.

The rearrangement links TRBV2 to TRBJ2-3, with 12 bases fitting TRBD2. The CDR3 is 16 residues long. Per germline, CDR1 SNHLY and CDR2 FYNNEI. V lost 2 bases and J lost 4; bases outside the gene matches: 4. CDR3 DNA: TGTGCCAGCAGTGAACCTAGACTAGCGGGAGCAGATACGCAGTATTTT. Translation: CASSEPRLAGADTQYF.

This clonotype is medium-sized in the sample. The rearrangement joins TRBV11-2 to TRBJ1-2; D remains unclear. Germline V gene sequence: CDR1 SGHAT, CDR2 FQNNGV. Trimming left V 5 bases short and J 8 bases short, with 12 bases between. The length of the CDR3 is 12 residues. CDR3 protein: CASSTALPGYTF. The CDR3 coding sequence is TGTGCCAGCAGCACTGCCCTTCCAGGCTACACCTTC.

This clonotype was counted ten times or more. The V call is TRBV19, the J call TRBJ2-7; 13 bases line up with TRBD2. The CDR3 covers 15 residues. The V gene's germline CDR1 is LNHDA and CDR2 SQIVND (reference sequence). The trim removed 5 bases at V and 2 bases at J, leaving 3 bases unmatched. CDR3 in DNA: TGTGCCAGTAGTCTCGGGACTAGCGGGGCCTACGAGCAGTACTTC. Translation gives CASSLGTSGAYEQYF.

The sample holds many counts of this clonotype. V is TRBV11-2 and J is TRBJ2-3; 7 bases fit TRBD1. The CDR3 totals 15 residues. CDR1 SGHAT and CDR2 FQNNGV come from the germline V gene. Trimming removed 5 bases from V and 3 bases from J; junction bases left unmatched: 8. CDR3 DNA sequence: TGTGCCAGCAGCCCGAGGACAGGAAAGACAGATACGCAGTATTTT. Translation gives CASSPRTGKTDTQYF.

This clonotype has a count of ten or more. The J gene is TRBJ1-4, the V gene TRBV7-2, with 8 nucleotides matching TRBD1. Trimming took 5 bases from V and 5 from J; bases not matched to a gene: 13. Germline CDR1 is SGHTA and CDR2 is FQGNSA. The CDR3 has 17 amino acids. In DNA form, the CDR3 reads TGTGCCAGCAGCGCCCGGACAGGGCGATTCTTAAATGAAAAACTGTTTTTT. Translation: CASSARTGRFLNEKLFF.

At least ten counts were recorded for this clonotype. The chain carries TRBV7-8 and TRBJ2-7, with a tentative D call TRBD1 (6 bases). V lost 0 bases to trimming and J lost 5 bases, with 14 bases between them. Germline lookup yields CDR1 SGHVS and CDR2 FQNEAQ. CDR3 length: 15 amino acids. The CDR3 nucleotides are TGTGCCAGCAGCTTAGCGAGGGCAGGGGATGACGAGCAGTACTTC. Translated, it gives CASSLARAGDDEQYF.

This sequence joins TRBV7-3 and TRBJ2-4; D is possibly TRBD1 or TRBD2 (5 bases each). The CDR3 loop spans 13 amino acids. Germline V lookup: CDR1 SGHTA, CDR2 FQGTGA. The V end was cut by 6 bases, the J end by 9 bases, with 15 bases between. The CDR3 nucleotides are TGTGCCAGCAGGGGACCCACCGAGGGCATTCAGTACTTC. Its protein product is CASRGPTEGIQYF.

This clonotype showed up many times. The chain recombines TRBV27 with TRBJ2-7, with TRBD2 matching over 7 bases. Germline assignment: CDR1 MNHEY and CDR2 SMNVEV (reference sequence). The length of the CDR3 is 16 residues. Unmatched junction bases numbered 13, after V lost 5 bases and J lost 3 bases. As DNA, the CDR3 is TGTGCCAGCAGTCCCCTCTCCGGGACTACCATCTACGAGCAGTACTTC. It yields the protein CASSPLSGTTIYEQYF.

The sample holds many counts of this clonotype. The rearrangement joins TRBV4-1 to TRBJ2-7; the D call may be TRBD1 or TRBD2 (5 bases each). CDR3 length: 15 residues. V lost 2 bases to trimming and J lost 2 bases, with 13 bases between them. CDR1 is MGHRA, CDR2 YSYEKL, per germline. CDR3 amino acids: CASSQPRDGAYEQYF. The CDR3 region has the DNA TGCGCCAGCAGCCAACCTCGGGACGGTGCCTACGAGCAGTACTTC.